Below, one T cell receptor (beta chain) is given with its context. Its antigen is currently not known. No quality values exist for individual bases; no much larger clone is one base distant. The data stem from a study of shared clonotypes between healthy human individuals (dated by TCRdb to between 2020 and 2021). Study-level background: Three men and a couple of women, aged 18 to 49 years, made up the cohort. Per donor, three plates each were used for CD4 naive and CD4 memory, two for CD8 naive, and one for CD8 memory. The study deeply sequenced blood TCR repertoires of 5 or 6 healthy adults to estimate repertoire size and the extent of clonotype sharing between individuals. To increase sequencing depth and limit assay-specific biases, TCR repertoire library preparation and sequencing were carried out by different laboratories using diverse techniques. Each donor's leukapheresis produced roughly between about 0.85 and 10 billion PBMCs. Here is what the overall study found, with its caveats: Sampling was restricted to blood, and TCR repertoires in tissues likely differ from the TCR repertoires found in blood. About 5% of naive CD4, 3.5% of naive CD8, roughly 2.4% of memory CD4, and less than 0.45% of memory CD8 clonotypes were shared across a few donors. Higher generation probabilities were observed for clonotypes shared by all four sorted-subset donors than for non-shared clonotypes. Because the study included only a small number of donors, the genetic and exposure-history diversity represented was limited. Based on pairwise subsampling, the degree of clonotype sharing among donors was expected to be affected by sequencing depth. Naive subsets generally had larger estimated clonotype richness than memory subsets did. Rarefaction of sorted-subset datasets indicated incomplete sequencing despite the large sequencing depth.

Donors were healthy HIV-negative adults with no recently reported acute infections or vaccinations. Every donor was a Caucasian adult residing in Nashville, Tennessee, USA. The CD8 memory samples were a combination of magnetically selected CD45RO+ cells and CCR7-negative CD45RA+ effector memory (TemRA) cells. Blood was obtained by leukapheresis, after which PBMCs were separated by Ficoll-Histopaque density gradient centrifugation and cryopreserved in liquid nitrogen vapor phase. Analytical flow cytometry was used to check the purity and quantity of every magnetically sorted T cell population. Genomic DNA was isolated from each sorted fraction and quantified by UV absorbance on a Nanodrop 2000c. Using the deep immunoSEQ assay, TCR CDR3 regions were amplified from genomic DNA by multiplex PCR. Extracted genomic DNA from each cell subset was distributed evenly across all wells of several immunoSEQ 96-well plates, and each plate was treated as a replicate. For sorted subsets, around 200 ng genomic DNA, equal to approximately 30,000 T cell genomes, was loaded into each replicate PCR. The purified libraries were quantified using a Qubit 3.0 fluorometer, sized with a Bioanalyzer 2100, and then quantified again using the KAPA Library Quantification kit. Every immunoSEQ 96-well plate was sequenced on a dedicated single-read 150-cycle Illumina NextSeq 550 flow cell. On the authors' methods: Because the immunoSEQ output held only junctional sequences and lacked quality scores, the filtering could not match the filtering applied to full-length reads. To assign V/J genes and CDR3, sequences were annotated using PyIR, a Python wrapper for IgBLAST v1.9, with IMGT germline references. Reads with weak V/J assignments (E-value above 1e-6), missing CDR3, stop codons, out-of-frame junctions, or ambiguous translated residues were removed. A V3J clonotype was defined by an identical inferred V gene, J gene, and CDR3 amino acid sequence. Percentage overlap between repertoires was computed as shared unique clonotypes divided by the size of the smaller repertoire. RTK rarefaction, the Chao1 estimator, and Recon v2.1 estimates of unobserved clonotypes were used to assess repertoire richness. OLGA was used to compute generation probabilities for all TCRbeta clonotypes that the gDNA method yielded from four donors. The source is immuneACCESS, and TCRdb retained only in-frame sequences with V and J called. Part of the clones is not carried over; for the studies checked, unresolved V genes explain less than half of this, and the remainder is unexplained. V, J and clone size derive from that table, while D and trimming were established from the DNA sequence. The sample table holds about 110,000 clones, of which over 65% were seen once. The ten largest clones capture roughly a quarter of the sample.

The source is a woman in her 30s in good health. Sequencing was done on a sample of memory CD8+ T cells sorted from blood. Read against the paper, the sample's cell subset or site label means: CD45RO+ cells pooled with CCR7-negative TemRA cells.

CDR3 region: CASSLVLSGELFF. The DNA reads as follows: TGCGCCAGCAGCTTGGTGCTGTCCGGGGAGCTGTTTTTT. Recombination connected TRBV5-1 to TRBJ2-2; the D segment cannot be called with confidence. From the cysteine up to the phenylalanine, the CDR3 has a length of 13 residues. The kept DNA is CDR3 alone, 39 bases in frame from the first base. V loses 0 bases of germline sequence and J loses 6 bases, and the interval between the two ends is 6 bases. The germline V gene sets CDR1 to SGHRS and CDR2 to YFSETQ.